This T cell receptor (beta chain) was sequenced in a study of blood T cells in healthy people across ages. Points from the study as a whole: Per million T cells, the diversity of TCR beta decreased roughly linearly as age advanced.

For this clonotype: Its antigen is unknown.

Germline V gene data show CDR1 as DFQATT and CDR2 as SNEGSKA (reference sequence). Trimming cost V 2 bases and J 5 bases; bases outside gene matches: 2. The CDR3 is made up of 14 amino acids. A second PCR, run for 7 to 11 cycles, used a sample-barcoded 5' primer plus a J-beta primer mix. TCRdb used MiXCR to reprocess the 5' RACE reads, holding one entry per CDR3 protein. Among 1.5 million to 2 million distinct CDR3 sequences, roughly 50% were seen once, and the ten largest hold roughly 2%. Sequenced sample: blood. This TCR came from a woman aged 40 to 50 in good health. The V and J genes are TRBV20-1 and TRBJ2-2, with TRBD1 matching over 10 bases. In DNA, the CDR3 is TGCAGTGCTAGATGGGACAGGGGAACCGGGGAGCTGTTTTTT. Its translation: CSARWDRGTGELFF.